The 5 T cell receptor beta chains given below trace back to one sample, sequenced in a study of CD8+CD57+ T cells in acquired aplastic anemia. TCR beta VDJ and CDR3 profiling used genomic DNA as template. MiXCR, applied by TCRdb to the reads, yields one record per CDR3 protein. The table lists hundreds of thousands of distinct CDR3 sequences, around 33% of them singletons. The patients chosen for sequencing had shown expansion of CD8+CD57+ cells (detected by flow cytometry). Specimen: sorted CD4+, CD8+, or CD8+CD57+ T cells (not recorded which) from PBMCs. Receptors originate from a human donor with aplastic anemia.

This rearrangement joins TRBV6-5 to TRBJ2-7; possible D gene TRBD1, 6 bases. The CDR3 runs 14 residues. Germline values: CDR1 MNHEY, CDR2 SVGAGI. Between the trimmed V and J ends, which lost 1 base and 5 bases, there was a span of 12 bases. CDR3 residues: CASSYFPGVHEQYF. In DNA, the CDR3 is TGTGCCAGCAGTTACTTCCCAGGGGTCCACGAGCAGTACTTC.

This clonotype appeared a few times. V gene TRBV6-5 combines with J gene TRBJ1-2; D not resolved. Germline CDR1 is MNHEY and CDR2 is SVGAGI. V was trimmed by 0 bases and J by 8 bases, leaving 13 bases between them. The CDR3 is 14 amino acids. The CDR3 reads CASSYSASPGGYTF. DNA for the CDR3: TGTGCCAGCAGTTACTCCGCGAGCCCGGGGGGCTACACCTTC.

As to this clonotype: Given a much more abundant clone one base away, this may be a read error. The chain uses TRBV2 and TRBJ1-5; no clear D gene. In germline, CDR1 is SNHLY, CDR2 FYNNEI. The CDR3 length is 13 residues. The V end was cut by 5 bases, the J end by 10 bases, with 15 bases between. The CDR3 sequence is CASSSGDFEPQHF. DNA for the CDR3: TGTGCCAGCAGTTCGGGAGATTTCGAACCCCAGCATTTT.

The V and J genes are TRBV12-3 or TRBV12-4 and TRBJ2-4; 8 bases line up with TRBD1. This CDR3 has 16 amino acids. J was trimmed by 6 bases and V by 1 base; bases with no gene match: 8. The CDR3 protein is CASSLGQGAVGNIQYF. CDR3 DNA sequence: TGTGCCAGCAGTTTAGGCCAGGGGGCTGTCGGAAACATTCAGTACTTC.

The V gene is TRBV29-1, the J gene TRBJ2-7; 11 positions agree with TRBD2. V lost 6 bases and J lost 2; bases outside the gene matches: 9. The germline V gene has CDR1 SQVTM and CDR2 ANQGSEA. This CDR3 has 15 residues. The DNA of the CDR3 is TGCAGCGTCGCCGTGAATAGCGGGAGGGCCTACGAGCAGTACTTC. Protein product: CSVAVNSGRAYEQYF.